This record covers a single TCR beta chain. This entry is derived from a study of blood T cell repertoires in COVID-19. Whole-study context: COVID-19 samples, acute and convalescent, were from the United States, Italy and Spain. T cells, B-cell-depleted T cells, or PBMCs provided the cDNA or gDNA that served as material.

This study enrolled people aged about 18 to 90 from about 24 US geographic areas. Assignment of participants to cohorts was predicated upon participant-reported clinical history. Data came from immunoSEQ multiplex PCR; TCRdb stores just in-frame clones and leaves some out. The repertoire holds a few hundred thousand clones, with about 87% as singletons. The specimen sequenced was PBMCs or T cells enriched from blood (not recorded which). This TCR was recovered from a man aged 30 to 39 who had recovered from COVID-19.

CDR3 region: CASSDSRPNTGELFF. The DNA of the CDR3 is TGTGCCAGCAGTGATAGCAGACCGAACACCGGGGAGCTGTTTTTT. The V and J genes are TRBV2 and TRBJ2-2; D call uncertain. Germline-derived CDR1 and CDR2 are SNHLY and FYNNEI. Between the trimmed V and J ends, which lost 3 bases and 0 bases, there was a span of 8 bases. This CDR3 has 15 residues.